This T cell receptor (beta chain) was identified in a study of T-cell memory formation after mild COVID-19. Study outcomes and limitations: For contracting clones, CD4+ ones sat mainly in CM and EM, CD8+ in EMRA.

The CDR3 loop spans 14 amino acids. The V and J ends lost 5 bases and 3 bases respectively, with 11 bases between them. Germline V gene data show CDR1 as SGHTA and CDR2 as FQGNSA. The 5'RACE method, run with constant-segment primers, produced TCR alpha and TCR beta cDNA libraries (carrying sample barcodes and UMIs). TCRdb analysed the 5' RACE reads with MiXCR anew, one entry per CDR3 protein. The table has 290,000 or so distinct CDR3 sequences, roughly a fifth seen once; the top ten hold about 21%. Concerning this clonotype: Its antigen remains unknown.

V gene TRBV7-2 combines with J gene TRBJ2-1; D call uncertain. The TCR comes from a man aged 18 to 30 who had mild COVID-19 (a few samples of this study predate the infection). Cell type and time point are not known. The sample comprised PBMCs or a T cell subset sorted from them (not recorded which). The CDR3 here is CASSRSGLYNEQFF. The DNA of the CDR3 is TGTGCCAGCAGCAGATCCGGGCTCTACAATGAGCAGTTCTTC.